This TCR beta chain was retrieved from a study of blood T cell repertoires in COVID-19 (dated by TCRdb to the early 2020s). A note on the overall study: Collaborator samples came from the United States, Italy and Spain and covered acute and convalescent phases of COVID-19. The prospective study material was composed of cDNA or gDNA derived from T cells, B-cell-depleted T cells, or PBMCs. Deeply sampled blood TCRbeta repertoires from subjects exposed to, actively infected with, or recovered from COVID-19 were included in the dataset. The repertoires were made available in a free public database intended to serve as a resource for research on the immune response to SARS-CoV-2. The samples were drawn from two sources: the first 160 participants of the ongoing ImmuneRACE study, and 1,200 or so subjects contributed by 6 global collaborators. The sample metadata nearly always contained a de-identified subject ID, COVID-19 status, age in years and sex. Where available, HLA class I and class II types were obtained from metadata supplied by the sample provider rather than from assay-based typing.

On the study overall, not on this receptor specifically: How much clinical and demographic metadata was included differed by source and by participant, and the metadata was provided uncurated.

According to the germline V gene, CDR1 reads SGHTA and CDR2 reads FQGNSA. The junction shows trimming of 3 bases on V and 7 bases on J, and the gene matches do not reach 10 bases of it. From the cysteine through the phenylalanine, the CDR3 covers 16 amino acids. Kept here is only the CDR3 DNA, which spans 48 bases and is read in frame from base 1. The immunoSEQ Assay, a bias-controlled multiplex PCR, was used to amplify TCRbeta CDR3 regions from genomic DNA. Per the authors' processing: Within the assay, amplification of reference gene primers was used to estimate how many nucleated cells each sample contained. Sequence reads were collapsed and filtered to measure the absolute abundance of every unique TCRbeta CDR3 rearrangement. For each sample, productive Simpson clonality was calculated as the square root of Simpson's diversity index over productive rearrangements. TCRdb limited this immuneACCESS table to in-frame rearrangements with V and J called. A share of clones is missing; checked studies link under half to unresolved V genes, and the rest is unexplained. That table supplies the V and J calls and clone size; D and trimming were determined from the DNA. The sample table records about 120,000 clones; about nine tenths of these occur just once. The ten largest make up 1.8% of the sample.

This clone was seen once. Its specific antigen is unknown. Base qualities are not at hand, and no much larger clone is one base apart. Each collaborating institution followed its own protocols to collect whole blood in K2EDTA tubes. For TCRbeta analysis, collaborators shipped samples in one of three forms: frozen whole blood, isolated PBMCs, or DNA extracted from either of those sample types. Specimen: peripheral blood. The rearrangement combines TRBV7-2 with TRBJ1-5; 9 bases in the middle match TRBD1. This clonotype was obtained from a human donor with active COVID-19. The donor label of this sample is uncertain. This receptor has the CDR3 CASSFGNRGLRQPQHF. The DNA sequence is as follows: TGTGCCAGCAGCTTCGGGAACAGGGGGCTGCGCCAGCCCCAGCATTTT.